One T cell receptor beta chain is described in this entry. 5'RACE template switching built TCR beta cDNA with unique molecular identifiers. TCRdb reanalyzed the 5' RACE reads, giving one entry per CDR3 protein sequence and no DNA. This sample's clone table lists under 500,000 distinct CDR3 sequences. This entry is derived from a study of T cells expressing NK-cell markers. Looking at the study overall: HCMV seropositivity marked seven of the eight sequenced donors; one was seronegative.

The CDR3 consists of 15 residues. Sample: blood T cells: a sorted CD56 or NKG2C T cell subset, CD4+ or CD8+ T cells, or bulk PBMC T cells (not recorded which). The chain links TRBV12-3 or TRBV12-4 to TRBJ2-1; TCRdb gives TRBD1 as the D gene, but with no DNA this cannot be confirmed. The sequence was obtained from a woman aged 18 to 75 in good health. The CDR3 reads CASSFSGETWDEQFF.